This TCR beta chain was identified in a study of graft-versus-host responses after intestinal transplantation. Whole-study context: Transplants were multivisceral, liver-intestinal, or isolated intestinal. Tacrolimus plus steroids were given to all recipients for approximately three years, preceded by anti-thymocyte globulin induction. Study-wide findings and caveats: Patients with graft-donor T cell macrochimerism had high graft-versus-host to host-versus-graft clonal ratios in allografts. GvH clones appeared in recipient marrow, some first in ileum or blood.

About this clone itself: Antigen specificity is unknown.

The V and J ends lost 5 bases and 2 bases respectively, with 19 bases between them. Per germline, CDR1 SNHLY and CDR2 FYNNEI. The CDR3 runs to 17 residues. The table came from immunoSEQ multiplex PCR; TCRdb's copy has only in-frame clones and leaves some out. The sample holds just under 65,000 clones, roughly 90% seen once. This TCR came from a human donor who was the organ donor for an intestinal transplant. J is TRBJ1-5 and V is TRBV2, with a weak D call TRBD1 (5 bases). The starting material was unstimulated CD8+ T cells sorted from spleen or lymph node cells, obtained before transplant. The CDR3 DNA follows: TGTGCCAGCAGTTGGACATCTTACCACCCCCGCAATCAGCCCCAGCATTTT. It is translated as CASSWTSYHPRNQPQHF.